The 28 T cell receptor beta chains below were found in one sample sequenced in a study of blood T cell repertoires in COVID-19. Profiling relied on immunoSEQ multiplex PCR, and the TCRdb table lists in-frame clones only, not all of them. This sample yields over 250,000 clones, of which approximately 89% are seen a single time; 2% to 2.5% belongs to the top ten. Sequences were obtained from peripheral blood. The receptors shown here come from a woman in her forties or fifties with acute or convalescent COVID-19.

This chain links TRBV7-9 with TRBJ1-5; the D is unclear. V was clipped by 5 bases and J by 5 bases, with 13 bases between them. The CDR3 totals 14 residues. In germline, CDR1 is SEHNR, CDR2 FQNEAQ (reference sequence). The CDR3 spells CASSLSIRDQPQHF. The CDR3 DNA sequence: TGTGCCAGCAGCCTGTCGATTCGGGATCAGCCCCAGCATTTT.

The genes are TRBV7-8 and TRBJ1-4, with TRBD1 matching 10 bases. V shed 5 bases and J 7 bases; nucleotides not matched to a gene: 13. The CDR3 is 17 residues long. Germline CDR1 and CDR2: SGHVS and FQNEAQ. CDR3 DNA: TGTGCCAGCAGCCCGCTCCGTGAGACAGGGGGCTTTGAAAAACTGTTTTTT. Residues: CASSPLRETGGFEKLFF.

The gene calls are TRBV5-1 and TRBJ1-1; 8 bases are shared with TRBD1. The germline CDR1 and CDR2 sequences are SGHRS and YFSETQ. Unmatched junction bases numbered 4, after V lost 6 bases and J lost 0 bases. CDR3 length: 14 amino acids. The CDR3 DNA is TGCGCCAGCAAGGGACAGGCCATGAACACTGAAGCTTTCTTT. This gives the protein CASKGQAMNTEAFF.

This rearrangement joins TRBV5-1 to TRBJ2-7; D perhaps matches TRBD1 (6 bases). This CDR3 has 14 amino acids. Germline V gene lookup returns CDR1 SGHRS and CDR2 YFSETQ. The germline V and J ends were trimmed by 1 base and 4 bases, with 12 bases remaining between them. The CDR3 is CASSLLQGNYEQYF. Written as DNA, the CDR3 is TGCGCCAGCAGCTTGCTGCAGGGGAATTACGAGCAGTACTTC.

The V and J genes are TRBV4-1 and TRBJ2-5; 9 bases line up with TRBD2. This CDR3 is built from 21 residues. With V trimmed by 1 base and J by 1 base, 19 bases remained unmatched. Germline values: CDR1 MGHRA, CDR2 YSYEKL. Here the CDR3 reads CASSQGRLAGPIASGQETQYF. The CDR3, as DNA: TGCGCCAGCAGCCAAGGTCGGCTAGCGGGACCCATTGCATCGGGCCAAGAGACCCAGTACTTC.

The chain combines TRBV4-2 with TRBJ1-6; possibly TRBD1 for D (6 bases). The CDR3 has 16 amino acids. The germline V and J ends were trimmed by 0 bases and 7 bases, with 13 bases remaining between them. Germline V gene data show CDR1 as LGHNA and CDR2 as YNFKEQ. The CDR3 sequence: CASSQERGAVNSPLHF. The CDR3 region has the DNA TGTGCCAGCAGCCAAGAACGGGGGGCAGTAAATTCACCCCTCCACTTT.

The V call is TRBV14, the J call TRBJ1-4; perhaps TRBD1 as D (5 bases). The CDR3 totals 13 residues. Looked up from germline, CDR1 is SGHDN and CDR2 is FVKESK. The ends were cut back, 4 bases at V and 4 bases at J, with 7 bases in the middle. CDR3 protein: CASSLGRNEKLFF. The CDR3 bases are TGTGCCAGCAGCCTGGGGCGTAATGAAAAACTGTTTTTT.

The chain joins TRBV6-2 or TRBV6-3 to TRBJ2-6, with 7 bases aligning to TRBD1. With V trimmed by 2 bases and J by 0 bases, 7 bases remained unmatched. CDR1 is MNHEY, CDR2 SVGEGT, per germline. There are 18 residues in the CDR3. CDR3 nucleotide sequence: TGTGCCAGCAGTTACCTCACAGGGGTTAGCTCTGGGGCCAACGTCCTGACTTTC. Its protein product is CASSYLTGVSSGANVLTF.

This chain connects TRBV3-1 (or the pseudogene TRBV3-2) to TRBJ2-7; a possible D gene is TRBD2 (6 bases). Trimming shortened V by 6 bases and J by 3 bases, and 12 bases separated the two germline ends. Germline V gene lookup returns CDR1 LGHDT and CDR2 YNNKEL (reference sequence). This CDR3 spans 13 amino acids. Here the CDR3 DNA reads TGTGCCAGCAGACCGCGGGGAGGCTACGAGCAGTACTTC. Its protein product is CASRPRGGYEQYF.

This chain connects TRBV25-1 to TRBJ1-4; D gene uncertain. CDR3 length equals 12 residues. Germline-derived CDR1 and CDR2 are MGHDK and SYGVNS. V was trimmed by 6 bases and J by 7 bases, leaving 9 bases between them. As DNA, the CDR3 is TGTGCCAGCAGCCCCGTCGGTGAAAAACTGTTTTTT. Its translation: CASSPVGEKLFF.

CDR3 sequence: CASSYVGDMNTEAFF. The CDR3 region has the DNA TGTGCCAGCAGTTACGTTGGGGACATGAACACTGAAGCTTTCTTT. The chain couples TRBV6-5 to TRBJ1-1; weak D call: TRBD1 (6 bases). CDR1 and CDR2 from the germline V gene are MNHEY and SVGAGI. The V end lost 2 bases, the J end lost 0 bases, and 10 bases lay between the germline ends. The CDR3 spans 15 residues.

The rearrangement links TRBV3-1 (or the pseudogene TRBV3-2) to TRBJ1-1, with D uncertain. Per the germline V gene, CDR1 is LGHDT and CDR2 is YNNKEL (reference sequence). Between the trimmed V and J ends, which lost 0 bases and 6 bases, there was a span of 8 bases. CDR3 length equals 13 residues. The CDR3 DNA is TGTGCCAGCAGCCAAGATCAACGGTCTGAAGCTTTCTTT. Its translation is CASSQDQRSEAFF.

V usage is TRBV10-3 and J usage is TRBJ1-5, with a possible D match to TRBD1 (6 bases). There are 17 residues in the CDR3. Germline loops: CDR1 ENHRY, CDR2 SYGVKD. V lost 0 bases and J 3 bases, leaving 15 bases between the germline ends. The CDR3 is CAISESDSPRANQPQHF. CDR3 sequence (DNA): TGTGCCATCAGTGAGTCGGACAGCCCTAGGGCCAATCAGCCCCAGCATTTT.

Turning to this clone: Other DNA sequences of this sample code for an identical CDR3. V gene TRBV5-1 combines with J gene TRBJ1-5; D gene unclear. CDR1 is SGHRS and CDR2 is YFSETQ in the germline V gene. The V and J ends lost 4 bases and 5 bases respectively, with 10 bases between them. The CDR3 sequence is 13 residues long. The CDR3 DNA sequence: TGCGCCAGCAGCCCGGATCGGGATCAGCCCCAGCATTTT. The encoded protein is CASSPDRDQPQHF.

This chain links TRBV3-1 (or the pseudogene TRBV3-2) with TRBJ2-7; 11 bases agree with TRBD2. The V and J ends lost 4 bases and 3 bases, in that order; junction bases with no gene match: 5. The CDR3 loop spans 15 amino acids. Germline values: CDR1 LGHDT, CDR2 YNNKEL (reference sequence). Here the CDR3 DNA reads TGTGCCAGCAGCCCGGGACTAGCGGCCGTCTACGAGCAGTACTTC. Amino acids: CASSPGLAAVYEQYF.

The chain carries TRBV30 and TRBJ1-3; 8 bases match TRBD1. CDR1 is GTSNPN and CDR2 is SVGIG in the germline V gene (reference sequence). Trimming cost V 1 base and J 5 bases; bases outside gene matches: 10. This CDR3 comprises 16 residues. CDR3 sequence: CAWSGGRGRGRNTIYF. Written as DNA, the CDR3 is TGTGCCTGGAGTGGGGGCAGGGGGCGAGGTAGAAACACCATATATTTT.

The CDR3 DNA reads TGTGCCAGCAGCTTAGGCACTTCAGGGGATGGCTACACCTTC. It encodes CASSLGTSGDGYTF. The chain couples TRBV7-9 to TRBJ1-2, with D tentatively TRBD1 (6 bases). Trimming stripped 1 base from V and 6 bases from J, with 12 bases between. Germline V lookup: CDR1 SEHNR, CDR2 FQNEAQ (reference sequence). This CDR3 is built from 14 residues.

The J gene is TRBJ1-6, the V gene TRBV6-5; D call uncertain. V lost 4 bases to trimming and J lost 7 bases, with 14 bases between them. The CDR3 extends over 15 amino acids. Germline V lookup: CDR1 MNHEY, CDR2 SVGAGI. The DNA of the CDR3 is TGTGCCAGCAGTTTTTCGCGGCGCAGCAATTCACCCCTCCACTTT. It yields the protein CASSFSRRSNSPLHF.

V gene TRBV11-2 combines with J gene TRBJ1-1; D is unclear. Trimming took off 5 bases at V and 2 bases at J, with 9 bases between the two ends. From germline, CDR1 is SGHAT and CDR2 FQNNGV. The CDR3 spans 13 residues. CDR3 sequence reads: CASSRERNTEAFF. In nucleotides, the CDR3 is TGTGCCAGCAGCCGCGAGAGAAACACTGAAGCTTTCTTT.

The chain couples TRBV6-2 or TRBV6-3 to TRBJ2-7; D possibly corresponds to TRBD2 (5 bases). This CDR3 is built from 16 residues. Germline-derived CDR1 and CDR2 are MNHEY and SVGEGT. V lost 2 bases and J 0 bases, leaving 14 bases between the germline ends. CDR3 residues: CASSYRRADNSYEQYF. DNA of the CDR3: TGTGCCAGCAGTTACCGGCGGGCAGATAACTCCTACGAGCAGTACTTC.

J is TRBJ2-2 and V is TRBV7-9, with TRBD2 matching 9 bases. CDR1 and CDR2 from the germline V gene are SEHNR and FQNEAQ (reference sequence). The V and J ends lost 4 bases and 7 bases, in that order; junction bases with no gene match: 13. The CDR3 totals 17 residues. In nucleotides, the CDR3 is TGTGCCAGCAGCTCGAAGGCGGGAGGGCCCCGGGACGGGGAGCTGTTTTTT. The encoded protein is CASSSKAGGPRDGELFF.

The chain couples TRBV7-8 to TRBJ2-7; unclear D gene. The germline gives CDR1 SGHVS, CDR2 FQNEAQ. V lost 3 bases, J lost 2 bases, and 8 bases lay in between. The CDR3 loop spans 13 amino acids. The CDR3 DNA sequence: TGTGCCAGCAGCTTCCAACAGACCTACGAGCAGTACTTC. It translates to CASSFQQTYEQYF.

The chain combines TRBV19 with TRBJ2-5, with 8 bases fitting TRBD2. The CDR3 runs to 15 residues. The germline CDR1 and CDR2 sequences are LNHDA and SQIVND (reference sequence). Trimming removed 7 bases from V and 2 bases from J; junction bases left unmatched: 9. DNA for the CDR3: TGTGCCAGTACCTCCTCGGTAGCGGGACAAGAGACCCAGTACTTC. Translated, it gives CASTSSVAGQETQYF.

This chain uses TRBV9 with TRBJ2-3; unclear D gene. The CDR3 loop spans 15 amino acids. The V end lost 0 bases, the J end lost 0 bases, and 8 bases lay between the germline ends. From germline, CDR1 is SGDLS and CDR2 YYNGEE. The CDR3, as DNA: TGTGCCAGCAGCGTAGACCAGAGGAGCACAGATACGCAGTATTTT. Protein product: CASSVDQRSTDTQYF.

The chain joins TRBV28 to TRBJ2-7; tentatively, D is TRBD2 (5 bases). This CDR3 is built from 11 residues. Germline assignment: CDR1 MDHEN and CDR2 SYDVKM. Between the trimmed V and J ends, which lost 1 base and 11 bases, there was a span of 9 bases. The CDR3 reads CASSLLGVEYF. The CDR3 DNA reads TGTGCCAGCAGTTTATTGGGAGTAGAGTACTTC.

This chain links TRBV11-2 with TRBJ2-7, with 8 nucleotides matching TRBD2. The CDR3 is made up of 15 amino acids. Germline V gene lookup returns CDR1 SGHAT and CDR2 FQNNGV. V was clipped by 2 bases and J by 4 bases; unmatched bases: 7. CDR3 coding DNA: TGTGCCAGCAGCTTACACGGCGGGAGGTCGTACGAGCAGTACTTC. This gives the protein CASSLHGGRSYEQYF.

The CDR3 coding sequence is TGCGCCAGCAGCCAAGATACAGGCCTCTCTGGAAACACCATATATTTT. Its translation: CASSQDTGLSGNTIYF. This chain connects TRBV4-3 to TRBJ1-3, with D possibly matching TRBD1 (5 bases). V was clipped by 0 bases and J by 0 bases, with 9 bases between them. CDR1 LGHNA and CDR2 YSLEER come from the germline V gene. This CDR3 contains 16 residues.

The V gene is TRBV18, the J gene TRBJ2-1; 7 bases map to TRBD1. Germline V gene sequence: CDR1 KGHSH, CDR2 LQKENI. V trimming: 2 bases; J trimming: 6 bases; junction bases outside the gene matches: 13. This CDR3 contains 17 residues. This CDR3 reads CASSPGQGGFFGNEQFF. DNA for the CDR3: TGTGCCAGCTCACCAGGACAAGGGGGCTTCTTTGGCAATGAGCAGTTCTTC.